These T cell receptor beta chains were read from a single sample in a study of blood T cell repertoires in COVID-19. Repertoires were generated with immunoSEQ multiplex PCR, while TCRdb's copy carries only in-frame clones and drops some. The data contain about 83,000 clones, more than 70% of them singletons. Sequencing input: peripheral blood. The receptors originated from a man aged 50-60 years with active COVID-19. The CDR3 runs from the conserved cysteine through the conserved F or W. The D gene is left open where the match is weak. Expanded clones get a size class; other rows say once, few or many, or leave the size out.

TRBD1	TRBJ2-2	TRBV9	.	CASSVGLGQGNTGELFF	TGTGCCAGCAGCGTGGGGTTGGGACAGGGAAACACCGGGGAGCTGTTTTTT
.	TRBJ2-1	TRBV12-3/TRBV12-4	.	CASIPQDSYEQFF	TGTGCCAGCATCCCCCAGGACTCGTATGAGCAGTTCTTC
.	TRBJ1-6	TRBV5-1	few	CASSLGQLNSPLHF	TGCGCCAGCAGCTTAGGACAGCTCAATTCACCCCTCCACTTT
.	TRBJ2-6	TRBV15	.	CATSRDRVSGANVLTF	TGTGCCACCAGCAGAGACAGGGTTTCTGGGGCCAACGTCCTGACTTTC
TRBD1	TRBJ1-1	TRBV7-2	once	CASSLGVSRGITEAFF	TGTGCCAGCAGCTTAGGTGTTAGCAGGGGGATCACTGAAGCTTTCTTT
TRBD1	TRBJ2-6	TRBV19	.	CASSVLGQGRSGANVLTF	TGTGCCAGTAGTGTTTTGGGACAGGGGAGGTCTGGGGCCAACGTCCTGACTTTC
.	TRBJ1-2	TRBV24-1	.	CATSEGSARGYGYTF	TGTGCCACCAGTGAGGGTTCGGCAAGGGGCTATGGCTACACCTTC
.	TRBJ1-4	TRBV19	.	CASSKTLQALSATNEKLFF	TGTGCCAGTAGTAAGACTCTACAGGCACTCTCTGCAACTAATGAAAAACTGTTTTTT
.	TRBJ2-5	TRBV7-2	.	CASSPGVLETQYF	TGTGCCAGCAGCCCAGGGGTTTTGGAGACCCAGTACTTC
TRBD1	TRBJ1-4	TRBV19	.	CASSTRQGEEKLFF	TGTGCCAGTAGTACCCGACAGGGAGAGGAAAAACTGTTTTTT
.	TRBJ2-7	TRBV6-2/TRBV6-3	.	CASSYLRGYEQYF	TGTGCCAGCAGTTACTTGCGGGGCTACGAGCAGTACTTC
TRBD2	TRBJ2-3	TRBV7-8	.	CASSPTSPFTDTQYF	TGTGCCAGCAGCCCGACTAGCCCATTCACAGATACGCAGTATTTT
.	TRBJ2-7	TRBV7-2	.	CASSFWGGHEQYF	TGTGCCAGCAGCTTCTGGGGAGGCCACGAGCAGTACTTC
.	TRBJ1-2	TRBV27	.	CASSHSGGHYGYTF	TGTGCCAGCAGTCACTCCGGGGGTCACTATGGCTACACCTTC
TRBD2	TRBJ2-3	TRBV29-1	.	CSVDGLAGLDTQYF	TGCAGCGTTGATGGACTAGCGGGATTGGATACGCAGTATTTT
.	TRBJ2-5	TRBV30	.	CAWSDTLGGTQYF	TGTGCCTGGAGTGATACCCTGGGGGGGACCCAGTACTTC
TRBD1	TRBJ2-7	TRBV10-1	.	CASSPGVSETGDDEQYF	TGCGCCAGCAGCCCAGGGGTATCCGAGACAGGGGACGACGAGCAGTACTTC
.	TRBJ1-5	TRBV7-2	.	CASSLKRGLNDQPQHF	TGTGCCAGCAGCTTAAAAAGGGGCTTAAACGATCAGCCCCAGCATTTT
.	TRBJ2-5	TRBV5-4	.	CASYYDSGPYQETQYF	TGTGCCAGTTACTACGACAGCGGGCCGTACCAAGAGACCCAGTACTTC
.	TRBJ2-3	TRBV5-1	.	CASSADRADTQYF	TGCGCCAGCAGTGCCGACCGGGCAGATACGCAGTATTTT
.	TRBJ1-5	TRBV10-2	.	CASWTPGNQPQHF	TGCGCCAGCTGGACACCCGGCAATCAGCCCCAGCATTTT
.	TRBJ2-7	TRBV18	.	CASSPSTGNIYEQYF	TGTGCCAGCTCACCTTCGACAGGAAACATTTACGAGCAGTACTTC
.	TRBJ2-1	TRBV9	.	CASSVATGGEQFF	TGTGCCAGCAGCGTAGCCACCGGTGGTGAGCAGTTCTTC
TRBD2	TRBJ2-2	TRBV28	few	CASSLASGTAGELFF	TGTGCCAGCAGTTTGGCTAGCGGGACAGCCGGGGAGCTGTTTTTT
TRBD1	TRBJ1-4	TRBV18	.	CASSYDRVLFF	TGTGCCAGCTCTTATGACAGGGTACTGTTTTTT
.	TRBJ2-1	TRBV7-3	.	CASSLTSGQGNEQFF	TGTGCCAGCAGCTTAACGTCAGGCCAGGGCAATGAGCAGTTCTTC
.	TRBJ2-7	TRBV27	.	CASNRGANEQYF	TGTGCCAGCAATCGGGGGGCGAATGAGCAGTACTTC
.	TRBJ1-1	TRBV19	.	CASKLGPWTEAFF	TGTGCCAGTAAACTGGGGCCTTGGACTGAAGCTTTCTTT
TRBD2	TRBJ2-7	TRBV7-8	.	CASSLATSGASYEQYF	TGTGCCAGCAGCTTAGCCACTAGCGGGGCCTCCTACGAGCAGTACTTC
.	TRBJ2-5	TRBV7-2	.	CASSLYAGRQETQYF	TGTGCCAGCAGCTTATACGCAGGGCGACAAGAGACCCAGTACTTC
TRBD1	TRBJ2-2	TRBV11-1	.	CASSTWTGGNTGELFF	TGTGCCAGCAGCACATGGACAGGGGGCAACACCGGGGAGCTGTTTTTT
.	TRBJ2-7	TRBV21-1	.	CASSKELGQGFYEQYF	TGTGCCAGCAGCAAAGAGTTGGGACAGGGATTCTACGAGCAGTACTTC
TRBD1	TRBJ2-1	TRBV24-1	.	CATSDGDRYNEQFF	TGTGCCACCAGTGATGGGGACAGATACAATGAGCAGTTCTTC
.	TRBJ2-5	TRBV18	once	CASSPRRYQETQYF	TGTGCCAGCTCACCACGCAGGTACCAAGAGACCCAGTACTTC
.	TRBJ2-3	TRBV4-3	.	CASSQELGLPTSTDTQYF	TGCGCCAGCAGCCAAGAACTGGGACTCCCTACTAGCACAGATACGCAGTATTTT
TRBD2	TRBJ2-1	TRBV28	once	CASKRSGRANEQFF	TGTGCCAGCAAACGGAGCGGGAGAGCTAATGAGCAGTTCTTC
TRBD2	TRBJ2-7	TRBV7-9	.	CASSSGTSGYEQYF	TGTGCCAGCAGCTCCGGGACTAGCGGCTACGAGCAGTACTTC
.	TRBJ1-1	TRBV19	once	CASSFQGIGTEAFF	TGTGCCAGTAGTTTTCAGGGGATAGGCACTGAAGCTTTCTTT
.	TRBJ2-2	TRBV5-4	.	CASSARSRGYTGELFF	TGTGCCAGCAGCGCCCGATCCCGGGGATACACCGGGGAGCTGTTTTTT
.	TRBJ2-3	TRBV5-4	once	CASSLGGTALGGDTQYF	TGTGCCAGCAGCTTGGGAGGGACAGCCTTGGGGGGTGATACGCAGTATTTT
TRBD2	TRBJ2-2	TRBV5-1	.	CASSLTSVDTGELFF	TGCGCCAGCAGCCTGACTAGCGTCGACACCGGGGAGCTGTTTTTT
.	TRBJ2-3	TRBV7-9	once	CASSSLGGDTQYF	TGTGCCAGCAGCTCGCTAGGGGGAGATACGCAGTATTTT
.	TRBJ2-7	TRBV6-4	.	CASAFSAVDEQYF	TGTGCCAGCGCCTTCAGCGCGGTTGACGAGCAGTACTTC
.	TRBJ2-5	TRBV24-1	few	CATSDQAGPQETQYF	TGTGCCACCAGTGACCAAGCAGGGCCTCAAGAGACCCAGTACTTC
.	TRBJ2-3	TRBV15	.	CATSRARSTDTQYF	TGTGCCACCAGCAGGGCTCGTAGCACAGATACGCAGTATTTT
.	TRBJ1-2	TRBV28	.	CASSLTGTIVPYGYTF	TGTGCCAGCAGTTTAACAGGAACCATAGTTCCCTATGGCTACACCTTC
.	TRBJ2-7	TRBV28	.	CASTPNLAGWSYEQYF	TGTGCCAGCACCCCTAACTTGGCCGGGTGGTCCTACGAGCAGTACTTC
.	TRBJ1-2	TRBV5-4	.	CASSSRTEGRNGYTF	TGTGCCAGCAGCTCCCGGACAGAAGGACGGAATGGCTACACCTTC
TRBD1	TRBJ2-6	TRBV19	.	CASSAQGAGANVLTF	TGTGCCAGTAGTGCACAGGGGGCTGGGGCCAACGTCCTGACTTTC
.	TRBJ2-3	TRBV5-4	.	CASTLGGGGSTDTQYF	TGTGCCAGCACATTGGGTGGGGGCGGATCCACAGATACGCAGTATTTT
.	TRBJ1-3	TRBV24-1	.	CATSDFRRKGTLSSGNTIYF	TGTGCCACCAGTGATTTCCGCCGGAAAGGGACTCTGAGCTCTGGAAACACCATATATTTT
.	TRBJ2-7	TRBV5-5	.	CASSPDTYEQYF	TGTGCCAGCAGTCCCGACACCTACGAGCAGTACTTC
.	TRBJ2-7	TRBV27	few	CASSLTSLPSYEQYF	TGTGCCAGCAGTTTAACTTCCTTACCGAGCTACGAGCAGTACTTC
TRBD1	TRBJ2-7	TRBV16	.	CASSQPGQGPNEQYF	TGTGCCAGCAGCCAACCCGGACAGGGGCCCAACGAGCAGTACTTC
.	TRBJ1-6	TRBV3-1/TRBV3-2	.	CASSQVSGGNSPLHF	TGTGCCAGCAGCCAAGTGTCAGGTGGCAATTCACCCCTCCACTTT
.	TRBJ1-4	TRBV18	.	CASSYSGELEKLFF	TGTGCCAGCTCATATTCCGGGGAACTTGAAAAACTGTTTTTT
TRBD2	TRBJ2-7	TRBV19	.	CASSTSGSYEQYF	TGTGCCAGTAGTACTAGCGGTTCCTACGAGCAGTACTTC